This T cell receptor (beta chain) was captured by sequencing in a study of siplizumab effects on memory and regulatory T cells. General study results and limits: In the presence of siplizumab, alloreactive sequences traceable to unstimulated CD4+ memory cells were significantly reduced. Naive T cells apparently outstripped memory cells in diversity and seemed major alloresponse contributors. About 75-97% of proliferating CD4+ or CD8+ clones had no assignable naive or memory phenotype.

This CDR3 contains 16 residues. The germline V gene has CDR1 SQVTM and CDR2 ANQGSEA. The V end lost 4 bases, the J end lost 2 bases, and 20 bases lay between the germline ends. As for this clone: What it binds is unknown.

Sequencing was performed with immunoSEQ multiplex PCR; in TCRdb, only in-frame clones are kept and a portion is missing. Of 99,000 or so clones in the sample, 85% to 95% are singletons; the top ten hold approximately 0.32%. The rearrangement links TRBV29-1 to TRBJ2-5; D is perhaps TRBD1 or TRBD2 (5 bases each). Specimen: CD4+ T cells sorted from blood. The sequence was obtained from a human donor in good health. In DNA, the CDR3 is TGCAGCGTTGGGGGCGGAGGCAGGGTGGGGCAAGAGACCCAGTACTTC. This gives the protein CSVGGGGRVGQETQYF.